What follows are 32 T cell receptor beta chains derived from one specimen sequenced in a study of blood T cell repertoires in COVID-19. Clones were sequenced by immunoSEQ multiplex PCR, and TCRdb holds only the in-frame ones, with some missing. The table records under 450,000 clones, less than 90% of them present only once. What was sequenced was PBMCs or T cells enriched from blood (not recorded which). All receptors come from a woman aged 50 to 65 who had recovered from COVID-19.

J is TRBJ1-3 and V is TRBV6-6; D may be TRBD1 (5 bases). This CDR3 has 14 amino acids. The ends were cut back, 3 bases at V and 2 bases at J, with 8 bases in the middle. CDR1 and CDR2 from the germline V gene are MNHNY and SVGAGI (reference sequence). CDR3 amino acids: CASSYGHPGNTIYF. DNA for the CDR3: TGTGCCAGCAGTTATGGACACCCTGGAAACACCATATATTTT.

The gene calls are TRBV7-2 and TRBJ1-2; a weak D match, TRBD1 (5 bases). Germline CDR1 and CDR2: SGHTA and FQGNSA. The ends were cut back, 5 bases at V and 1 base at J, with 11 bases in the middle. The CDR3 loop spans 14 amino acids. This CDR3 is CASSPGGVNYGYTF. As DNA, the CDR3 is TGTGCCAGCAGCCCCGGGGGGGTTAACTATGGCTACACCTTC.

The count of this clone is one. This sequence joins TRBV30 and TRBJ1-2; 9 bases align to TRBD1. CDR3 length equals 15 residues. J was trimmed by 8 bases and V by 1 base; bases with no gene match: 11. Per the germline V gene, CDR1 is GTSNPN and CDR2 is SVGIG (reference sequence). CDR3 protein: CAWSGWDRAPGGYTF. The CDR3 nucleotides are TGTGCCTGGAGTGGCTGGGACAGGGCACCGGGGGGCTACACCTTC.

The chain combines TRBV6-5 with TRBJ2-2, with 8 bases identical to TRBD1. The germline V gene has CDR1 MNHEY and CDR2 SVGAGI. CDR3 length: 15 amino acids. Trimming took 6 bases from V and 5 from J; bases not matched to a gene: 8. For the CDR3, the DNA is TGTGCCAGCAGAATTTTTCGACAGGGGACCGGGGAGCTGTTTTTT. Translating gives CASRIFRQGTGELFF.

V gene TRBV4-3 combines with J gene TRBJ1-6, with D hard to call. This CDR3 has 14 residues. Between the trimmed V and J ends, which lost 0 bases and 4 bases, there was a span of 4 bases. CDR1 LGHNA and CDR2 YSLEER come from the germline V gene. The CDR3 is CASSQDSYNSPLHF. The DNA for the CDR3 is TGCGCCAGCAGCCAAGACAGTTATAATTCACCCCTCCACTTT.

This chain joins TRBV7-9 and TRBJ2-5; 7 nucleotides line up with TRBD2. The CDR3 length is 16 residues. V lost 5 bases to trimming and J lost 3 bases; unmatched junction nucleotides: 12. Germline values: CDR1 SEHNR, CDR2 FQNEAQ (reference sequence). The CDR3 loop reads CASSHPPPLAEETQYF. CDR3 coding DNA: TGTGCCAGCAGCCACCCCCCACCCCTAGCGGAAGAGACCCAGTACTTC.

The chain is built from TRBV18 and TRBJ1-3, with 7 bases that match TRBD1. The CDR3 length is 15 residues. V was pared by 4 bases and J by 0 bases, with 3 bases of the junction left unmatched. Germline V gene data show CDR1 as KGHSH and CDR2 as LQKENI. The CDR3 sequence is CASSLGTDSGNTIYF. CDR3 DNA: TGTGCCAGCTCACTTGGGACAGACTCTGGAAACACCATATATTTT.

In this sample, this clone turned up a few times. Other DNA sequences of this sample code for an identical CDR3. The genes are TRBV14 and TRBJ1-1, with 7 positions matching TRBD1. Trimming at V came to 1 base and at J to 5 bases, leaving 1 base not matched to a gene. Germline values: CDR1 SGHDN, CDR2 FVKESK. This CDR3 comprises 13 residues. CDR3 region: CASSQGTGTEAFF. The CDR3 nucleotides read TGTGCCAGCAGCCAAGGGACAGGTACTGAAGCTTTCTTT.

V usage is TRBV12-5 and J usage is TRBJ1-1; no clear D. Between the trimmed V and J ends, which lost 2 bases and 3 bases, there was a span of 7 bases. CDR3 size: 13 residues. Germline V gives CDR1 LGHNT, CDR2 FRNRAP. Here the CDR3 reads CASGLREDTEAFF. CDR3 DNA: TGTGCTAGTGGTTTGAGAGAAGACACTGAAGCTTTCTTT.

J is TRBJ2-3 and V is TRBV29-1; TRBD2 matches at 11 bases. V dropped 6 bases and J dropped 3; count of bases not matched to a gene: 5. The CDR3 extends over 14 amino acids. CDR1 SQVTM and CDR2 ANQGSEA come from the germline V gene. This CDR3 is CSVHLAGGTDTQYF. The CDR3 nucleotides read TGCAGCGTCCACTTAGCGGGAGGGACAGATACGCAGTATTTT.

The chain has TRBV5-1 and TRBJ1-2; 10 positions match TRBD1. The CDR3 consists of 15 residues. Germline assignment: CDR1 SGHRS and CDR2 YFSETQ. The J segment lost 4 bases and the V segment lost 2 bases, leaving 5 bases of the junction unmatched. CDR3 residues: CASSLGDRGRYGYTF. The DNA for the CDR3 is TGCGCCAGCAGCTTAGGGGACAGGGGCCGCTATGGCTACACCTTC. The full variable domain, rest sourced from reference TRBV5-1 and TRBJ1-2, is KAGVTQTPRYLIKTRGQQVTLSCSPISGHRSVSWYQQTPGQGLQFLFEYFSETQRNKGNFPGRFSGRQFSNSRSEMNVSTLELGDSALYLCASSLGDRGRYGYTFGSGTRLTVV.

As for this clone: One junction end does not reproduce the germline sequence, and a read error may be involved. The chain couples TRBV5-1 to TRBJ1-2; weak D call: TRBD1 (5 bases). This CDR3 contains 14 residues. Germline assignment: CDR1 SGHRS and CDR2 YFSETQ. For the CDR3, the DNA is TGCGCCAGCAGCTTGGGGACACGGGACTATGGCCACACCTTC. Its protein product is CASSLGTRDYGHTF.

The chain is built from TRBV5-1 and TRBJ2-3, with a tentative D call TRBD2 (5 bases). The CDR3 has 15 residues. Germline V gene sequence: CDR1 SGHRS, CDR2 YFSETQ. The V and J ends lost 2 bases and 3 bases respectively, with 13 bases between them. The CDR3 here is CASSFFGDSTDTQYF. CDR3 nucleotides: TGCGCCAGCAGCTTTTTCGGGGATTCTACAGATACGCAGTATTTT.

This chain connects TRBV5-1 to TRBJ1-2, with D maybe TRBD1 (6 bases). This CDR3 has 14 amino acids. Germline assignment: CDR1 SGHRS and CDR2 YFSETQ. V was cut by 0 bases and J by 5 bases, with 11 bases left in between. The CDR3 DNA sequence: TGCGCCAGCAGCTTGGAGGGGGACACTTATGGCTACACCTTC. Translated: CASSLEGDTYGYTF.

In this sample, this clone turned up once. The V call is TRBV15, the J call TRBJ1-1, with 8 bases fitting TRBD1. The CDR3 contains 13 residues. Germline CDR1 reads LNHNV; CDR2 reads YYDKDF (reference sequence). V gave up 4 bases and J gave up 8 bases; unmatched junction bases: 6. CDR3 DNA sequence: TGTGCCACCAGCACTGAAAGACAGGGGGAAGCTTTCTTT. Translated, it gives CATSTERQGEAFF.

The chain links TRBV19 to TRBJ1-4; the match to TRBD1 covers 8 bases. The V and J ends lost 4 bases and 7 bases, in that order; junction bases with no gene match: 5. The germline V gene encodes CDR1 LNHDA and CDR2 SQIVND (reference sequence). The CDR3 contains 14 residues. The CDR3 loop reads CASSTDRGGEKLFF. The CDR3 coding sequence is TGTGCCAGTAGTACCGACAGGGGCGGTGAAAAACTGTTTTTT.

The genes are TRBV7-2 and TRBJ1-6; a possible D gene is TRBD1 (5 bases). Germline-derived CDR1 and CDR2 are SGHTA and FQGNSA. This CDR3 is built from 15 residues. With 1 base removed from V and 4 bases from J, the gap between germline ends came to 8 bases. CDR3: CASSLVGGYNSPLHF. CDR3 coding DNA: TGTGCCAGCAGCTTAGTGGGGGGGTATAATTCACCCCTCCACTTT.

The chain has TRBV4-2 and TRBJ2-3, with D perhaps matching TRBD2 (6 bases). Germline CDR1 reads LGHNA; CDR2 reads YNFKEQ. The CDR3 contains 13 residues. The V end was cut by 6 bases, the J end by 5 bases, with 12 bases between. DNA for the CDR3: TGTGCCAGCAGGCGGGAAACTCAAGATACGCAGTATTTT. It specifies CASRRETQDTQYF.

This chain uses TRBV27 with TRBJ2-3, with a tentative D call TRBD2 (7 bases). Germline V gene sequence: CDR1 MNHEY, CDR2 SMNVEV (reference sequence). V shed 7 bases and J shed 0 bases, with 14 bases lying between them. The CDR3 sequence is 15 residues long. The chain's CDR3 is CASTWGGPSTDTQYF. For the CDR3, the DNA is TGTGCCAGCACATGGGGGGGGCCAAGCACAGATACGCAGTATTTT.

CDR3 sequence (DNA): TGTGCCTGGAGTGTACGGGGGACAGGGGGACCCAATGGCTACACCTTC. It encodes CAWSVRGTGGPNGYTF. The chain carries TRBV30 and TRBJ1-2; TRBD1 aligns across 11 bases. V was clipped by 0 bases and J by 6 bases; unmatched bases: 9. This CDR3 is 16 amino acids long. Germline V CDR1 and CDR2: GTSNPN, SVGIG (reference sequence).

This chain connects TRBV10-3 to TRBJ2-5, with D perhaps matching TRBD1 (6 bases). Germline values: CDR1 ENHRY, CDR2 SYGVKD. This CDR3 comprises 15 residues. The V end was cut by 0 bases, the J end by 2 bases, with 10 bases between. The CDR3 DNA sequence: TGTGCCATCAGTGAGTCAGGACAGCAACAAGAGACCCAGTACTTC. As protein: CAISESGQQQETQYF.

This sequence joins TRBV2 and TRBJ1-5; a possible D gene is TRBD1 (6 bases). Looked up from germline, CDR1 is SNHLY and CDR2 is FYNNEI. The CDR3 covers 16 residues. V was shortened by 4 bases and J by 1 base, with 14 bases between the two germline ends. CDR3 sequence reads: CASSGPGVGSNQPQHF. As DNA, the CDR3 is TGTGCCAGCAGTGGTCCAGGGGTTGGAAGCAATCAGCCCCAGCATTTT.

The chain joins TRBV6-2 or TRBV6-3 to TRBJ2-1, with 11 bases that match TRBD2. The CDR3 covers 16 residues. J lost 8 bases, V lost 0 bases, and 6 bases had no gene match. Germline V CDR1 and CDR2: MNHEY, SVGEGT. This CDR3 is CASSYSIQTSGDEQFF. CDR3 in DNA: TGTGCCAGCAGTTACTCGATACAGACTAGCGGGGATGAGCAGTTCTTC.

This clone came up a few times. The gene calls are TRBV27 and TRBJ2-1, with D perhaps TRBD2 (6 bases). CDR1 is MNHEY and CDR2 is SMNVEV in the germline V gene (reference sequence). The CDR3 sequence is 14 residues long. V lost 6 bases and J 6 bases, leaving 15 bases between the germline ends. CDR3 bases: TGTGCCAGCAGGCGGGACCACGGAGGCAATGAGCAGTTCTTC. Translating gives CASRRDHGGNEQFF.

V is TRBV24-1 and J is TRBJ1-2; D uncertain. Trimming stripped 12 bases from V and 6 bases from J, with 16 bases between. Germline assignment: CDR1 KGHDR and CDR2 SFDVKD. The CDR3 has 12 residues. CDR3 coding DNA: TGTGCCGGGTTCCGGGGAGTTGATGGCTACACCTTC. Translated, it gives CAGFRGVDGYTF.

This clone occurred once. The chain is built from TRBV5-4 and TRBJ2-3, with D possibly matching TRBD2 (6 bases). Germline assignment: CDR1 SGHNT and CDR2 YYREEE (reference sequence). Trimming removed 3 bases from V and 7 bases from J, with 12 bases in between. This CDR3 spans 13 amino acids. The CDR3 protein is CASSSYGGYTQYF. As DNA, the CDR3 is TGTGCCAGCAGCTCCTATGGGGGGTATACGCAGTATTTT.

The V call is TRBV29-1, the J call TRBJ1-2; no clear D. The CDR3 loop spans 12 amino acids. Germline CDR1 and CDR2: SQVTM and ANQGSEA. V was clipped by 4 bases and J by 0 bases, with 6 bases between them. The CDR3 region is CSVVAANYGYTF. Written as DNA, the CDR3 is TGCAGCGTTGTAGCGGCTAACTATGGCTACACCTTC.

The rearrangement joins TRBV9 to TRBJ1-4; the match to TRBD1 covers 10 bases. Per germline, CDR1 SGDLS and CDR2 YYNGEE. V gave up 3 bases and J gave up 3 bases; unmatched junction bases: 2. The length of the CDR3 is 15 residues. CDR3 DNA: TGTGCCAGCAGCGGACAGGGGGCGGCTAATGAAAAACTGTTTTTT. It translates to CASSGQGAANEKLFF.

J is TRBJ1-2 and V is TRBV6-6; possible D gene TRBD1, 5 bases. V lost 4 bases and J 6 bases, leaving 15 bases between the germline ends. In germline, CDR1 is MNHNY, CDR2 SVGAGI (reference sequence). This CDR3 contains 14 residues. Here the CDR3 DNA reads TGTGCCAGCAGTTCCCCTTTGTGGGGGGATGGCTACACCTTC. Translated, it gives CASSSPLWGDGYTF.

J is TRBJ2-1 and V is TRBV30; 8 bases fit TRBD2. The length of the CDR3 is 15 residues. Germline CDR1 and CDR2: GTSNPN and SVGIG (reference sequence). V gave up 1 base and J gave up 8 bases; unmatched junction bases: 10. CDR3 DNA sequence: TGTGCCTGGAGTGCGTCAATAGCGGGGTTCGATGAGCAGTTCTTC. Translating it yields CAWSASIAGFDEQFF. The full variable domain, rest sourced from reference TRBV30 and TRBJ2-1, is SQTIHQWPATLVQPVGSPLSLECTVEGTSNPNLYWYRQAAGRGLQLLFYSVGIGQISSEVPQNLSASRPQDRQFILSSKKLLLSDSGFYLCAWSASIAGFDEQFFGPGTRLTVL.

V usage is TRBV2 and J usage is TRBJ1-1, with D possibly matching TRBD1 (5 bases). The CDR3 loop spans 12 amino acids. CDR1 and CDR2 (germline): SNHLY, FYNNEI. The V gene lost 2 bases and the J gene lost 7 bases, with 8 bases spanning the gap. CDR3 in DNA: TGTGCCAGCAGTGAACAGGGAAGTGAAGCTTTCTTT. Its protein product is CASSEQGSEAFF.

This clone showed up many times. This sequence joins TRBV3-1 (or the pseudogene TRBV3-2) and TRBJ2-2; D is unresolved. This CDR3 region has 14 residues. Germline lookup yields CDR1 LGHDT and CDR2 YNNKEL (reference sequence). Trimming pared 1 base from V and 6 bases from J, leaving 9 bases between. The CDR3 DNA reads TGTGCCAGCAGCCAAGCTTTGACTGCCGGGGAGCTGTTTTTT. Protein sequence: CASSQALTAGELFF.